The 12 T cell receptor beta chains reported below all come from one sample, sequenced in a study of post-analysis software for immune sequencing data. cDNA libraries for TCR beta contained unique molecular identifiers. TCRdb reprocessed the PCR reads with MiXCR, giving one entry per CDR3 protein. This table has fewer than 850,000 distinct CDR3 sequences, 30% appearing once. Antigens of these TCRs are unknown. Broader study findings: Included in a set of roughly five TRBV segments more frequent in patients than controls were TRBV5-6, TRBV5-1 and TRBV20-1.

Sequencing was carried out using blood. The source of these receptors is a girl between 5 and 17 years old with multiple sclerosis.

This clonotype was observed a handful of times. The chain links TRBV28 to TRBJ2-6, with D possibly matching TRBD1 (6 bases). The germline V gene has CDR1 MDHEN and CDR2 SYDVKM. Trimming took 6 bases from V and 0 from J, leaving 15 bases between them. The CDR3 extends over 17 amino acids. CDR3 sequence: CASRPWTDNSGANVLTF. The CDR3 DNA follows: TGTGCCAGCAGGCCCTGGACAGACAACTCTGGGGCCAACGTCCTGACTTTC.

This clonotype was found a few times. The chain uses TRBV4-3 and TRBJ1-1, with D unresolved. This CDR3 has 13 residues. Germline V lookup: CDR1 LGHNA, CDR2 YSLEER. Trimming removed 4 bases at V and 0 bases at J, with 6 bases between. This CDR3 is CASSPVMNTEAFF. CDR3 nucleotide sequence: TGCGCCAGCAGCCCAGTCATGAACACTGAAGCTTTCTTT.

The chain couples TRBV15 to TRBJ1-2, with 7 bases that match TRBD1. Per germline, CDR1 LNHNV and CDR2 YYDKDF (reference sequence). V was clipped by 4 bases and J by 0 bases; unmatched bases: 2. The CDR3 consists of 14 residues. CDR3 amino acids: CATSIRGTNYGYTF. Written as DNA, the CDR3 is TGTGCCACCAGCATCAGGGGGACTAACTATGGCTACACCTTC.

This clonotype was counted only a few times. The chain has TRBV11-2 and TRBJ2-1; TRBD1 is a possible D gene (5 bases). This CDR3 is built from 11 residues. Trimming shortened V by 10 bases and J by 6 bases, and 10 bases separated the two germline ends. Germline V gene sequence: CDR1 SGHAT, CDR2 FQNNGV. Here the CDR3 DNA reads TGTGCCATCTTTAGGGGCAATGAGCAGTTCTTC. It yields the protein CAIFRGNEQFF.

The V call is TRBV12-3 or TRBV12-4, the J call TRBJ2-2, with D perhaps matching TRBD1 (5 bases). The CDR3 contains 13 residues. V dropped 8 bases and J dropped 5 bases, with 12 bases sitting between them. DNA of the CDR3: TGTGCCAGCTACACCCAGGGAACCGGGGAGCTGTTTTTT. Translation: CASYTQGTGELFF.

The CDR3 sequence: CASSLDTGLGDTQYF. In DNA form, the CDR3 reads TGTGCCAGCAGCTTAGACACAGGGCTGGGGGATACGCAGTATTTT. V is TRBV7-9 and J is TRBJ2-3, with TRBD1 as a possible D gene (6 bases). The CDR3 has 15 amino acids. Germline assignment: CDR1 SEHNR and CDR2 FQNEAQ (reference sequence). Trimming shortened V by 1 base and J by 6 bases, and 14 bases separated the two germline ends.

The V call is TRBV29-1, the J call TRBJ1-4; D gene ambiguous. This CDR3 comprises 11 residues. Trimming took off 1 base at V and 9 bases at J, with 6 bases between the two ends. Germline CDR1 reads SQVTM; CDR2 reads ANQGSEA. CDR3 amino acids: CSVEGGQKLFF. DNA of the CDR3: TGCAGCGTTGAAGGAGGTCAAAAACTGTTTTTT.

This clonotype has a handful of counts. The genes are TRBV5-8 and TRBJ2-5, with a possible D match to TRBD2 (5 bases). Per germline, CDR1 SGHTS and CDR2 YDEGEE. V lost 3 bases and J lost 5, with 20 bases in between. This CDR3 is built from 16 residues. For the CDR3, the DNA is TGTGCCAGCAGCTCCCCGGGATCTACAAGAGGGGAGACCCAGTACTTC. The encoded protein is CASSSPGSTRGETQYF.

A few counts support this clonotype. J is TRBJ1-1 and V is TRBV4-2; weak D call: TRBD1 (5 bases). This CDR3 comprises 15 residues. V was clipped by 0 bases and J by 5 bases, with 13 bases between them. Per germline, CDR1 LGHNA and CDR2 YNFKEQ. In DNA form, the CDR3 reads TGTGCCAGCAGCCAAGATCACCGGGGGAGGACTGAAGCTTTCTTT. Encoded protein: CASSQDHRGRTEAFF.

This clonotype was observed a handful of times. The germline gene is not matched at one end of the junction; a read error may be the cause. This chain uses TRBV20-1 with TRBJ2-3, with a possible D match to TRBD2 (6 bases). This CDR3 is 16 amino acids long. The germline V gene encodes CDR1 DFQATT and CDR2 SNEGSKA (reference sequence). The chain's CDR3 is CSARVGGDGSTDTQYF. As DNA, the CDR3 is TGCAGTGCTAGAGTAGGAGGGGACGGTAGCACGGATACGCAGTATTTT.

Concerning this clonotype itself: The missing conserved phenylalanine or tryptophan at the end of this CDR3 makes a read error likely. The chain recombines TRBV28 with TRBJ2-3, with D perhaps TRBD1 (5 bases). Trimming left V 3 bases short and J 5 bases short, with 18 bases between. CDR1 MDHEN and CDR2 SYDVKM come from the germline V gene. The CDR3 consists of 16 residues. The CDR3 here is CASSLAPGLGQDTQYC. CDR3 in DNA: TGTGCCAGCAGTTTGGCCCCCGGTTTGGGGCAAGATACGCAGTATTGT.

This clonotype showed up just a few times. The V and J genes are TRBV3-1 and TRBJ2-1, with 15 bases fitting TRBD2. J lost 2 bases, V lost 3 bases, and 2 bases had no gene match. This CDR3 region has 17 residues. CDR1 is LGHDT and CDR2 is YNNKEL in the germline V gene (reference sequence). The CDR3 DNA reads TGTGCCAGCAGCCACCGGACTAGCGGGGGGGCCTACAATGAGCAGTTCTTC. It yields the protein CASSHRTSGGAYNEQFF.